This note documents a single TCR beta chain sequence. Germline CDR1 is SGHDT and CDR2 is YYEEEE. V dropped 4 bases and J dropped 2; count of bases not matched to a gene: 4. CDR3 length: 14 amino acids. This sample is part of a study of cytomegalovirus exposure and HLA in healthy donors. PCR involved 60 Vbeta and 13 Jbeta primers. Sequencing used immunoSEQ multiplex PCR; TCRdb keeps in-frame clones, though not all of them. This table lists 25,000 to 35,000 clones. The receptor was isolated from a woman aged 40-49 years in good health and CMV-seropositive. The chain is built from TRBV5-6 and TRBJ2-5; 8 bases line up with TRBD1. Sequences were obtained from PBMCs. CDR3 in amino acids: CASSPWTGQETQYF. CDR3 in DNA: TGTGCCAGCAGCCCCTGGACAGGGCAAGAGACCCAGTACTTC.